The clone carrying this T cell receptor (beta chain) was counted a few times. With 3 bases clipped from V and 1 base from J, the junction kept 6 bases outside the gene matches. Germline V gene sequence: CDR1 KGHSH, CDR2 LQKENI. This CDR3 contains 16 residues. This entry is derived from a study of CD8 T cells in ankylosing spondylitis. TCRdb ran MiXCR on the 5' RACE reads and lists one entry per CDR3 protein. The sample shows about 240,000 distinct CDR3 sequences, roughly 10% of them seen only once. This receptor was obtained from a male donor with ankylosing spondylitis or in good health (not recorded which). The V call is TRBV18, the J call TRBJ2-5, with 9 bases identical to TRBD1. The sample taken for sequencing was blood, either unsorted or a sorted T cell fraction (not recorded which). This chain's CDR3 is CASSPRTGDFQETQYF. The DNA of the CDR3 is TGTGCCAGCTCACCTCGGACAGGGGACTTCCAAGAGACCCAGTACTTC.